Each of the 11 T cell receptor beta chains below was sequenced from the same sample in a study of shared clonotypes between healthy human individuals. TCRdb's table, derived via immunoSEQ multiplex PCR, lists solely in-frame clones and lacks some. The profile shows a few million clones, approximately 94% of them singletons. Material for sequencing was naive CD4+ T cells sorted from blood. The subset denotes: CD45RA+ positively selected. Receptors were obtained from a man aged 18 to 29 in good health.

This chain uses TRBV7-2 with TRBJ2-2; D is ambiguous. This CDR3 contains 14 residues. Trimming removed 2 bases from V and 6 bases from J, with 10 bases in between. Germline V lookup: CDR1 SGHTA, CDR2 FQGNSA. CDR3 DNA: TGTGCCAGCAGCTTAAATCTCCCCCCCGGGGAGCTGTTTTTT. It codes for CASSLNLPPGELFF. The full variable domain, with the rest looked up from reference TRBV7-2 and TRBJ2-2, is GAGVSQSPSNKVTEKGKDVELRCDPISGHTALYWYRQSLGQGLEFLIYFQGNSAPDKSGLPSDRFSAERTGGSVSTLTIQRTQQEDSAVYLCASSLNLPPGELFFGEGSRLTVL.

The chain has TRBV9 and TRBJ2-1, with 9 bases that match TRBD2. Germline loops: CDR1 SGDLS, CDR2 YYNGEE. CDR3 length: 14 amino acids. V trimming: 9 bases; J trimming: 5 bases; junction bases outside the gene matches: 9. CDR3 region: CANRGLACDNEQFF. In nucleotides, the CDR3 is TGTGCCAACCGGGGACTAGCTTGCGACAATGAGCAGTTCTTC.

The chain recombines TRBV19 with TRBJ2-1, with D tentatively TRBD1 or TRBD2 (5 bases each). The CDR3 is 15 amino acids. CDR1 is LNHDA and CDR2 is SQIVND in the germline V gene (reference sequence). Trimming pared 11 bases from V and 0 bases from J, leaving 17 bases between. The CDR3 spells CAPEGTSRSYNEQFF. In DNA form, the CDR3 reads TGTGCCCCAGAGGGGACCTCACGCTCCTACAATGAGCAGTTCTTC.

The chain recombines TRBV6-6 with TRBJ1-1, with 10 nucleotides matching TRBD1. The CDR3 totals 14 residues. Trimming at V came to 6 bases and at J to 4 bases, leaving 5 bases not matched to a gene. Looked up from germline, CDR1 is MNHNY and CDR2 is SVGAGI (reference sequence). In DNA, the CDR3 is TGTGCCAGCAGCCCCAGACAGGGGGCCACTGAAGCTTTCTTT. Its translation: CASSPRQGATEAFF.

This chain links TRBV28 with TRBJ1-3, with D possibly being TRBD1 (5 bases). With 3 bases removed from V and 0 bases from J, the gap between germline ends came to 15 bases. Germline CDR1 MDHEN, CDR2 SYDVKM. CDR3 length equals 17 residues. CDR3 region: CASSLTGRTNSGNTIYF. The CDR3 DNA sequence: TGTGCCAGCAGTTTGACGGGACGAACGAACTCTGGAAACACCATATATTTT.

This clone showed up just once. This chain joins TRBV15 and TRBJ2-5; possible D gene TRBD1, 6 bases. The germline gives CDR1 LNHNV, CDR2 YYDKDF (reference sequence). Trimming took 0 bases from V and 5 from J, leaving 16 bases between them. The CDR3 extends over 16 amino acids. CDR3 in DNA: TGTGCCACCAGCAGAGATCTTCTGGGACAAGGGGAGACCCAGTACTTC. It encodes CATSRDLLGQGETQYF.

Note on this clone: Other DNA variants within this sample encode the same CDR3. The chain carries TRBV19 and TRBJ1-5; possibly TRBD1 for D (5 bases). V lost 3 bases and J 0 bases, leaving 9 bases between the germline ends. This CDR3 spans 15 amino acids. Germline values: CDR1 LNHDA, CDR2 SQIVND (reference sequence). CDR3 residues: CASSIGTYSNQPQHF. CDR3 sequence (DNA): TGTGCCAGTAGTATTGGGACGTATAGCAATCAGCCCCAGCATTTT.

The chain is built from TRBV9 and TRBJ1-2; D gene uncertain. This CDR3 spans 14 amino acids. Trimming took off 0 bases at V and 3 bases at J, with 9 bases between the two ends. The V gene's germline CDR1 is SGDLS and CDR2 YYNGEE. CDR3 in DNA: TGTGCCAGCAGCGTAGGATTGGCAGACTATGGCTACACCTTC. Amino acid sequence: CASSVGLADYGYTF.

This chain links TRBV7-6 with TRBJ1-4; D gene ambiguous. The germline gives CDR1 SGHVS, CDR2 FNYEAQ. Trimming stripped 1 base from V and 8 bases from J, with 8 bases between. CDR3 length: 13 residues. The CDR3 sequence: CASSLESSEKLFF. The CDR3 DNA follows: TGTGCCAGCAGCTTAGAGTCCTCGGAAAAACTGTTTTTT.

This chain uses TRBV5-4 with TRBJ2-1, with TRBD2 identical over 12 bases. With V trimmed by 4 bases and J by 8 bases, 7 bases remained unmatched. The CDR3 has 15 amino acids. The V gene's germline CDR1 is SGHNT and CDR2 YYREEE (reference sequence). The CDR3 reads CASSLPGLAGHEQFF. Here the CDR3 DNA reads TGTGCCAGCAGCCTTCCGGGACTAGCGGGCCATGAGCAGTTCTTC.

The rearrangement joins TRBV11-2 to TRBJ1-1; 8 bases fit TRBD1. Germline CDR1 and CDR2: SGHAT and FQNNGV. After removal of 5 bases from V and 11 bases from J, the junction contained 13 bases not matched to a gene. This CDR3 is built from 14 residues. The CDR3 reads CASSRLTTGGRAFF. The CDR3 bases are TGTGCCAGCAGCCGCCTCACCACAGGGGGACGGGCTTTCTTT.